Listed below are T cell receptor beta chains from one sample, sequenced in a study of cytomegalovirus exposure and HLA in healthy donors. Clones were read by immunoSEQ multiplex PCR, and TCRdb kept only the in-frame ones, dropping some. The sample contains around 200,000 clones, around 83% of which appear only once. Sequenced input: PBMCs. The receptors originated from a woman aged 18 to 35 in good health and CMV-seronegative. CDR3s include the opening cysteine and the closing phenylalanine or tryptophan. Fields, in order: D gene, V gene, clone size, J gene, CDR3 DNA, CDR3 protein. D genes are given only for firm matches. Expanded clones get a size class; other rows say once, few or many, or leave the size out.

TRBD1,TRBV7-2,NA,TRBJ2-7,TGTGCCAGCAGCTTAATAGGGACAGGGGCCTACGAGCAGTACTTC,CASSLIGTGAYEQYF
TRBD1,TRBV11-2,NA,TRBJ1-2,TGTGCCAGCAGCTCGGACAGGGGGGGCCATGGCTACACCTTC,CASSSDRGGHGYTF
TRBD2,TRBV30,NA,TRBJ2-7,TGTGCCTGGAGTGTTTCAACTAGCCCGCCGGGGGGCGAGCAGTACTTC,CAWSVSTSPPGGEQYF
NA,TRBV25-1,NA,TRBJ1-5,TGTGCCAGCAGTGGGGGCCTAGCGAATCAGCCCCAGCATTTT,CASSGGLANQPQHF
TRBD2,TRBV5-4,NA,TRBJ2-7,TGTGCCAGCAGGGATTCCGGGACTAGCGGGGGCTACGAGCAGTACTTC,CASRDSGTSGGYEQYF
NA,TRBV15,NA,TRBJ2-5,TGTGCCACCAGCAGGGATGAGATAGCGGCAGGCCGGGAGACCCAGTACTTC,CATSRDEIAAGRETQYF
NA,TRBV13,NA,TRBJ1-2,TGTGCCAGCAGCTCCAGGCCTAACGGTGGCTACACCTTC,CASSSRPNGGYTF
TRBD1,TRBV5-1,few,TRBJ1-1,TGCGCCAGCAGCTTCGGGACAGGGGGTTTAGAAGCTTTCTTT,CASSFGTGGLEAFF
NA,TRBV28,NA,TRBJ2-1,TGTGCCAGCAGTAAGCTCTACAATGAGCAGTTCTTC,CASSKLYNEQFF
TRBD1,TRBV2,few,TRBJ1-2,TGTGCCAGCAGTGGACAGGGAATCAATGGCTACACCTTC,CASSGQGINGYTF
NA,TRBV27,once,TRBJ2-7,TGTGCCAGCAGTGAAGACTATCCTAGCTCCTACGAGCAGTACTTC,CASSEDYPSSYEQYF
TRBD2,TRBV7-2,NA,TRBJ2-7,TGTGCCAGCAGCCAGGGACTAGCCGGGTACGAGCAGTACTTC,CASSQGLAGYEQYF
TRBD1,TRBV5-1,NA,TRBJ1-1,TGCGCCAGCAGCTTGGCCGGGACAGTAGAAGCTTTCTTT,CASSLAGTVEAFF
NA,TRBV19,NA,TRBJ1-3,TGTGCCAGTAGTATGCAGGGCGCTGGAAACACCATATATTTT,CASSMQGAGNTIYF
TRBD2,TRBV27,NA,TRBJ2-3,TGTGCCAGCAGTTTGGGGGGACTAGCCACAGATACGCAGTATTTT,CASSLGGLATDTQYF
NA,TRBV11-3,NA,TRBJ2-3,TGTGCCAGCAGCTTAGCGGGGAGAGGTGATACGCAGTATTTT,CASSLAGRGDTQYF
NA,TRBV25-1,NA,TRBJ2-3,TGTGCCAGCAGTTCGTGGTCGGGAGAAGATACGCAGTATTTT,CASSSWSGEDTQYF
TRBD1,TRBV28,NA,TRBJ1-2,TGTGCCAGCAGGACCCCGGGACAGACCTTGAGTGGCTACACCTTC,CASRTPGQTLSGYTF
NA,TRBV7-2,NA,TRBJ2-7,TGTGCCAGCAGCTTAGGTGGCGGACGGGGAAGGGAGCAGTACTTC,CASSLGGGRGREQYF
NA,TRBV7-2,NA,TRBJ2-1,TGTGCCAGCAGCTTTCCCGAGGCAGATGAGCAGTTCTTC,CASSFPEADEQFF